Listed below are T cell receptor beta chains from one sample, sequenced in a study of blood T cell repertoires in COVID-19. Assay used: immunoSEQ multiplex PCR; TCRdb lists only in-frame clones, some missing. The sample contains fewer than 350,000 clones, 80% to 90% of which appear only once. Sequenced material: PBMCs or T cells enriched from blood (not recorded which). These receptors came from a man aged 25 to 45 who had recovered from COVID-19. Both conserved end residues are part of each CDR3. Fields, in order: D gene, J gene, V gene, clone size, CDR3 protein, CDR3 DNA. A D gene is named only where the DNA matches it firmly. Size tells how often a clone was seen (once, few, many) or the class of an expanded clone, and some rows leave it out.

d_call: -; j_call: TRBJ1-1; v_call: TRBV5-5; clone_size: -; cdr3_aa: CASSSRRGNTEAFF; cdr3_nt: TGTGCCAGCAGCTCCCGAAGGGGGAACACTGAAGCTTTCTTT
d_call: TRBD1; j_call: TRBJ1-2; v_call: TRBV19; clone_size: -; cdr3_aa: CASSITGANYGYTF; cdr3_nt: TGTGCCAGTAGCATCACAGGGGCGAACTATGGCTACACCTTC
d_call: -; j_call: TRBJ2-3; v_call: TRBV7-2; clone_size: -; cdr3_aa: CASSLTRAVSDTQYF; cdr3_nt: TGTGCCAGCAGCTTGACTAGAGCAGTTTCAGATACGCAGTATTTT
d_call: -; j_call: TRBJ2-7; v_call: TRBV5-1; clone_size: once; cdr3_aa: CASSQLPGAGYEQYF; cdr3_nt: TGCGCCAGCAGCCAACTCCCGGGAGCTGGGTACGAGCAGTACTTC
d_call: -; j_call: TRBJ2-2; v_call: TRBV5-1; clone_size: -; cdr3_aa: CASSPGSPGVGELFF; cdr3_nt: TGCGCCAGCAGCCCGGGGTCACCTGGGGTCGGGGAGCTGTTTTTT
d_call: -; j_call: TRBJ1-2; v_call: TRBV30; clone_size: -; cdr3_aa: CAWSSGTLGYTF; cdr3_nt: TGTGCCTGGAGTTCTGGGACACTCGGCTACACCTTC
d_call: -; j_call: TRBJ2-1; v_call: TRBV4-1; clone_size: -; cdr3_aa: CASSQDDLASESNEQFF; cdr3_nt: TGCGCCAGCAGCCAAGATGATTTGGCTAGCGAATCCAATGAGCAGTTCTTC
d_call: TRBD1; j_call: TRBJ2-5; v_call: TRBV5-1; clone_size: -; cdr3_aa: CASSPDRAGETQYF; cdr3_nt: TGCGCCAGCAGCCCGGACAGGGCGGGAGAGACCCAGTACTTC
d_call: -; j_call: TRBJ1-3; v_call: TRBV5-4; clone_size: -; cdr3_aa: CASSTRGSGRNTIYF; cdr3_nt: TGTGCCAGCAGCACCCGGGGGTCAGGACGAAACACCATATATTTT
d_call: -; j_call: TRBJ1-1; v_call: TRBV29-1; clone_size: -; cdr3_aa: CSVPQEGKVLNTEAFF; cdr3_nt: TGCAGCGTTCCCCAGGAGGGTAAAGTGTTGAACACTGAAGCTTTCTTT
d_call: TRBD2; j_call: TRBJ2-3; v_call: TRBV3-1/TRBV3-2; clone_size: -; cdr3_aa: CASSQWHGAGDTDTQYF; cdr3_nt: TGTGCCAGCAGCCAATGGCACGGAGCGGGGGACACAGATACGCAGTATTTT
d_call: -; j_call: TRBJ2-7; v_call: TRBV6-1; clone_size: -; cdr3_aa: CASSEFPGDSAYEQYF; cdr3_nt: TGTGCCAGCAGTGAATTCCCCGGCGACAGCGCCTACGAGCAGTACTTC
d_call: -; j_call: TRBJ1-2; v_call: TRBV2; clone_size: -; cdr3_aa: CASSELVRRRDGYTF; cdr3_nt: TGTGCCAGCAGTGAGCTGGTCAGGAGGCGAGATGGCTACACCTTC
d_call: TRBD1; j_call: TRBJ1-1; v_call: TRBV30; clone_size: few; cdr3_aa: CAWIQDRGHPAFF; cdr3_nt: TGTGCCTGGATTCAGGACAGGGGCCACCCAGCTTTCTTT
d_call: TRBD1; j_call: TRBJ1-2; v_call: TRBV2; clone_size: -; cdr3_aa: CASRKTGADYGYTF; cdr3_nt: TGTGCCAGCAGAAAGACAGGGGCAGATTATGGCTACACCTTC
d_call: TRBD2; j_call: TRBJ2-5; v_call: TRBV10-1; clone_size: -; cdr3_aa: CASSESSGGTGTQYF; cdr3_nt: TGCGCCAGCAGTGAGTCATCGGGGGGAACGGGGACCCAGTACTTC
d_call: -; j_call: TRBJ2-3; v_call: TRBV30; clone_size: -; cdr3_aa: CAWRVINSDTQYF; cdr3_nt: TGTGCCTGGAGGGTCATAAACTCAGATACGCAGTATTTT
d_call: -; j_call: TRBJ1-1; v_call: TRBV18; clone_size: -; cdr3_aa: CASSPRSRGETEAFF; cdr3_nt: TGTGCCAGCTCACCACGGTCCCGGGGTGAGACTGAAGCTTTCTTT
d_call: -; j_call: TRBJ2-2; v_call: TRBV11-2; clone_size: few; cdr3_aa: CASSVEGELFF; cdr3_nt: TGTGCCAGCAGCGTGGAGGGAGAGCTGTTTTTT
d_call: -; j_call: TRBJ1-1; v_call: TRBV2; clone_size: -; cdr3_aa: CASSAEQGGRNEAFF; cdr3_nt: TGTGCCAGCAGTGCAGAACAGGGTGGGCGGAATGAAGCTTTCTTT
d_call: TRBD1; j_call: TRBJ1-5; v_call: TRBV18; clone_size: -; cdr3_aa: CASSHGTGANSNQPQHF; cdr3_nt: TGTGCCAGCTCACACGGGACAGGGGCTAATAGCAATCAGCCCCAGCATTTT
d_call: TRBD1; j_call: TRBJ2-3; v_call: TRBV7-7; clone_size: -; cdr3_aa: CASSLGQGPVDTQYF; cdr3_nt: TGTGCTAGCAGCTTGGGACAGGGCCCGGTAGATACGCAGTATTTT
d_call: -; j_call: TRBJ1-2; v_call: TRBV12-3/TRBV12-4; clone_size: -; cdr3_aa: CASSLPGYGYTF; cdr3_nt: TGTGCCAGCAGTTTGCCCGGGTATGGCTACACCTTC